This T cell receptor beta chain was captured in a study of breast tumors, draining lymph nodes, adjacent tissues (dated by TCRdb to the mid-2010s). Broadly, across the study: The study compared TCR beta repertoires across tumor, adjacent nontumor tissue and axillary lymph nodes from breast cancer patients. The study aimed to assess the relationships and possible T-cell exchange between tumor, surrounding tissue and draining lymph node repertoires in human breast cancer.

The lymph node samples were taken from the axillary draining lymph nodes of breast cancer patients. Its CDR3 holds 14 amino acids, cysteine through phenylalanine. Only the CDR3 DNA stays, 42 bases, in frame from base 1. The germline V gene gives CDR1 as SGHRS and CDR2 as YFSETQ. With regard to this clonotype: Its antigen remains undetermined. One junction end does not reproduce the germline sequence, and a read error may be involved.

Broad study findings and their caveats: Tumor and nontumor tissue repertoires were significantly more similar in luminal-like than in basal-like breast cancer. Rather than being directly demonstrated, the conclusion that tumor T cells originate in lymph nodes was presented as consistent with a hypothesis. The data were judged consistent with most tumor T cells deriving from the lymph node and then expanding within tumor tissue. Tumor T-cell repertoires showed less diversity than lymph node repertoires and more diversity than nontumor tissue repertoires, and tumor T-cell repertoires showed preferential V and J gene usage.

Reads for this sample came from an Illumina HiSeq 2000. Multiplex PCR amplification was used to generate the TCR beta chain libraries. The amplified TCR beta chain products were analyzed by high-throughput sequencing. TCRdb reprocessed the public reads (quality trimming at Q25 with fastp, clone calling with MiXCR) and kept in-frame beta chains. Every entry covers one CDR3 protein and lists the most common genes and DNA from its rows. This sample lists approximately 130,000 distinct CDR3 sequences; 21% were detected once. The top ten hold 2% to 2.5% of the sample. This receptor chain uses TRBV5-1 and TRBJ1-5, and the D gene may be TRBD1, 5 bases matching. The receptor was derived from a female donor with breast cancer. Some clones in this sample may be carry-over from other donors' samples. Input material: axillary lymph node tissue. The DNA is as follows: TGCGCCAGCAGCTTGTGGGGGGGGGATCAGCCCCGGCATTTT. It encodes CASSLWGGDQPRHF.